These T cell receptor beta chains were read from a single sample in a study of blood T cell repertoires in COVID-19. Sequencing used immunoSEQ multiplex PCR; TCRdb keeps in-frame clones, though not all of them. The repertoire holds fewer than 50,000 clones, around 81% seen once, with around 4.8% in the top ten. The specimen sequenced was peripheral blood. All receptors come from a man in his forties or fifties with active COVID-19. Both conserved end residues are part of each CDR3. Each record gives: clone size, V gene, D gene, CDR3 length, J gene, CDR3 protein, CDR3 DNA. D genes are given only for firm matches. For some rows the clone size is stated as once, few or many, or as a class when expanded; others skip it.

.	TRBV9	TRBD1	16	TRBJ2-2	CASSSKGAQGPGELFF	TGTGCCAGCAGCTCTAAGGGGGCCCAAGGGCCCGGGGAGCTGTTTTTT
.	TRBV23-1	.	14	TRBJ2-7	CASRPLENYYEQYF	TGCGCCAGCAGGCCGCTTGAGAATTACTACGAGCAGTACTTC
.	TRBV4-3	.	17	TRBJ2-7	CASSQGRYGTAGYEQYF	TGCGCCAGCAGCCAAGGCCGTTACGGGACTGCAGGGTACGAGCAGTACTTC
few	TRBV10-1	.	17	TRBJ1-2	CARGLDLPPPINYGYTF	TGCGCCAGAGGACTAGACCTCCCCCCCCCAATCAACTATGGCTACACCTTC
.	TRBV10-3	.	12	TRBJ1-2	CAISEAGPGYTF	TGTGCCATCAGTGAGGCGGGGCCTGGCTACACCTTC
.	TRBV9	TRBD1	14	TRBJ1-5	CASSRQGDAQPQHF	TGTGCCAGCAGTCGACAGGGGGACGCTCAGCCCCAGCATTTT
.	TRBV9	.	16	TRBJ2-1	CASRATAGTLYNEQFF	TGTGCCAGCAGGGCGACAGCAGGAACCCTCTACAATGAGCAGTTCTTC
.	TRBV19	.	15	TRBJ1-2	CASRGPWAQLYGYTF	TGTGCCAGTAGGGGGCCGTGGGCCCAACTTTATGGCTACACCTTC
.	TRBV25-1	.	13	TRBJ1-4	CASSAFFNEKLFF	TGTGCCAGCAGTGCGTTTTTCAATGAAAAACTGTTTTTT
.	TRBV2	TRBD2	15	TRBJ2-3	CASTGLERGTDTQYF	TGTGCCAGCACGGGACTAGAAAGGGGCACAGATACGCAGTATTTT
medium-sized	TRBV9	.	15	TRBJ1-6	CASSVGGVLNSPLHF	TGTGCCAGCAGCGTAGGGGGGGTGTTGAATTCACCCCTCCACTTT
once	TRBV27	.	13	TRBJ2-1	CASSFQVYNEQFF	TGTGCCAGCAGTTTCCAGGTCTACAATGAGCAGTTCTTC
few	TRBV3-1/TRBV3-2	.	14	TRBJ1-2	CASSQGGANYGYTF	TGTGCCAGCAGCCAAGGGGGGGCTAACTATGGCTACACCTTC
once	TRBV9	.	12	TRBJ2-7	CASSPDSYEQYF	TGTGCCAGCAGCCCCGACAGCTACGAGCAGTACTTC
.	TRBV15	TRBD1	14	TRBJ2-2	CATSRGQGAGELFF	TGTGCCACCAGCAGAGGACAGGGCGCCGGGGAGCTGTTTTTT
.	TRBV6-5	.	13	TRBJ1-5	CASKQVSNQPQHF	TGTGCCAGCAAGCAGGTTAGCAATCAGCCCCAGCATTTT
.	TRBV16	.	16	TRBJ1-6	CASSPLSGTYNSPLHF	TGTGCCAGCAGCCCTCTTAGTGGGACATACAATTCACCCCTCCACTTT
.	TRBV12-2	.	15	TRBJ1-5	CASRLGGQPNQPQHF	TGTGCAAGTCGCTTAGGGGGACAGCCCAATCAGCCCCAGCATTTT
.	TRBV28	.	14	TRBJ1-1	CASSLPQRGTEAFF	TGTGCCAGCAGCCTACCCCAGCGGGGGACTGAAGCTTTCTTT
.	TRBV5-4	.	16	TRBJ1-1	CASSLGGGNMDTEAFF	TGTGCCAGCAGCTTGGGTGGGGGCAATATGGACACTGAAGCTTTCTTT
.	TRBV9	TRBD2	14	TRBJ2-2	CASSGSGGSGELFF	TGTGCCAGCAGCGGTAGCGGGGGGTCCGGGGAGCTGTTTTTT
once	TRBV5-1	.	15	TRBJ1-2	CASSLSRQPNYGYTF	TGCGCCAGCAGCTTGTCGAGACAGCCTAACTATGGCTACACCTTC
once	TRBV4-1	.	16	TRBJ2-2	CASSLLVSNMVGELFF	TGCGCCAGCAGCCTCCTCGTATCGAACATGGTCGGGGAGCTGTTTTTT
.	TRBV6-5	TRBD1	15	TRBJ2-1	CASSKGARSYNEQFF	TGTGCCAGCAGCAAGGGGGCCCGCTCCTACAATGAGCAGTTCTTC
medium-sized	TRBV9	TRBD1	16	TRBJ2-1	CASSDGTGTDYNEQFF	TGTGCCAGCTCCGATGGTACGGGGACAGACTACAATGAGCAGTTCTTC
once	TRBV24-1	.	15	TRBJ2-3	CATSGGPSTADTQYF	TGTGCCACCAGCGGAGGACCTTCCACGGCAGATACGCAGTATTTT
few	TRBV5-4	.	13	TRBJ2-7	CASSLRGGNEQYF	TGTGCCAGCAGCTTGAGGGGGGGCAACGAGCAGTACTTC
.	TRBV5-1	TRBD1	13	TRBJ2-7	CASSPYRGYEQYF	TGCGCCAGCAGTCCCTACAGGGGCTACGAGCAGTACTTC
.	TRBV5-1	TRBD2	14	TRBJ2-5	CASSWTSGGETQYF	TGCGCCAGCAGCTGGACTAGCGGGGGGGAGACCCAGTACTTC